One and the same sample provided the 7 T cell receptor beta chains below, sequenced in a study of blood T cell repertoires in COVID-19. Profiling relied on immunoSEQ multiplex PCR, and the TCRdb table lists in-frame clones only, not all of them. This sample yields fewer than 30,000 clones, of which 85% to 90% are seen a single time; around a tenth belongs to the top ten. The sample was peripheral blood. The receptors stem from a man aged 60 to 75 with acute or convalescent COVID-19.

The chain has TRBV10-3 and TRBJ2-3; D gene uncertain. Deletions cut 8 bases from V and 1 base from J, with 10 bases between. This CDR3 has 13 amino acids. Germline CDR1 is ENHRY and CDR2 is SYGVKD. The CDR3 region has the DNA TGTGCCATCGCCGTCGCAGGCACAGATACGCAGTATTTT. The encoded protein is CAIAVAGTDTQYF.

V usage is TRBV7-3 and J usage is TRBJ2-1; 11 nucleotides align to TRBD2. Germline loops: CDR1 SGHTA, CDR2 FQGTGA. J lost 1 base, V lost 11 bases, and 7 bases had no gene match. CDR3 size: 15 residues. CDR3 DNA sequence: TGTGCCGCATTAGGGACTAGCGGTTCCTACAATGAGCAGTTCTTC. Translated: CAALGTSGSYNEQFF.

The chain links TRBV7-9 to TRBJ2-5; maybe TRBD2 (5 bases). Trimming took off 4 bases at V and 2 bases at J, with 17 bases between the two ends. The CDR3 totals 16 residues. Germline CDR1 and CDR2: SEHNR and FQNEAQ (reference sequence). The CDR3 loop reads CASSSLAGWDQETQYF. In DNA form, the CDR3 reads TGTGCCAGCAGCTCTTTGGCGGGTTGGGATCAAGAGACCCAGTACTTC.

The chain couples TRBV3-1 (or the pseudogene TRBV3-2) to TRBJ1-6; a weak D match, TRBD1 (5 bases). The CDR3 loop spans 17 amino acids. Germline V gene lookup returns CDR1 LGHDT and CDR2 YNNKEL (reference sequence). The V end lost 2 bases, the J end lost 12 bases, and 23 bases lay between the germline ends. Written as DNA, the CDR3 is TGTGCCAGCAGCCAAAACGGCGGGACGGCCTTTCTCCGACCCCTCCACTTT. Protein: CASSQNGGTAFLRPLHF.

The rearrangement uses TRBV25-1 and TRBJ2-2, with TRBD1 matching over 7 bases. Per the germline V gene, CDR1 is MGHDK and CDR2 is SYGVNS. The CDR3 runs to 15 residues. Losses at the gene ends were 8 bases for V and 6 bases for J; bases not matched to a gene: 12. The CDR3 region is CASSASDRAPGELFF. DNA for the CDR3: TGTGCCAGCTCGGCGTCTGACAGGGCTCCCGGGGAGCTGTTTTTT.

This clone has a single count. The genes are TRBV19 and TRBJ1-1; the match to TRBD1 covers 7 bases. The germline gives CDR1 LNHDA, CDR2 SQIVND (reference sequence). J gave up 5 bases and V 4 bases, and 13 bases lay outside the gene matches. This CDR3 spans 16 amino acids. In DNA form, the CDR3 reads TGTGCCAGTAGTAGAGACTCCACAGGGGTGGAAACTGAAGCTTTCTTT. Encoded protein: CASSRDSTGVETEAFF.

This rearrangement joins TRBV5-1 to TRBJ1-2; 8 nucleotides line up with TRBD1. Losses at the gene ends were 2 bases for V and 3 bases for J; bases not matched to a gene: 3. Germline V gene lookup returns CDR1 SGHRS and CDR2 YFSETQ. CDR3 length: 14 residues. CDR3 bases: TGCGCCAGCAGCTTATTGACAGGGGACTATGGCTACACCTTC. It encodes CASSLLTGDYGYTF. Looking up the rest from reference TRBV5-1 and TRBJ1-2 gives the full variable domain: KAGVTQTPRYLIKTRGQQVTLSCSPISGHRSVSWYQQTPGQGLQFLFEYFSETQRNKGNFPGRFSGRQFSNSRSEMNVSTLELGDSALYLCASSLLTGDYGYTFGSGTRLTVV.